This entry lists 7 T cell receptor beta chains sequenced from one sample in a study of OX40 agonist ivuxolimab in advanced cancers. Some clones are missing from TCRdb's copy, which holds only in-frame ones; the method was immunoSEQ multiplex PCR. In the table there are 55,000 to 65,000 clones, approximately 84% of which are singletons. The sequences come from CD4+ or CD8+ T cells sorted from blood, collected in a trial of the OX40 agonist ivuxolimab. These receptor sequences come from an adult with an advanced solid tumor such as melanoma, head and neck, liver or kidney cancer.

This chain joins TRBV5-1 and TRBJ2-3, with D perhaps matching TRBD1 or TRBD2 (6 bases each). The CDR3 is made up of 15 amino acids. Trimming stripped 4 bases from V and 12 bases from J, with 24 bases between. The V gene's germline CDR1 is SGHRS and CDR2 YFSETQ. The CDR3 region has the DNA TGCGCCAGCAGCCCCCGCCACGACCGGGGGCGCATTCAGTATTTT. Residues: CASSPRHDRGRIQYF.

V and J are TRBV2 and TRBJ1-1; a weak D match, TRBD1 (6 bases). V gave up 5 bases and J gave up 4 bases, with 8 bases separating them. In germline, CDR1 is SNHLY, CDR2 FYNNEI. The CDR3 consists of 12 residues. The CDR3 here is CASSLQGTEAFF. The CDR3 coding sequence is TGTGCCAGCAGTTTACAGGGCACTGAAGCTTTCTTT.

The J gene is TRBJ2-5, the V gene TRBV7-2; D ambiguous. V lost 4 bases and J lost 1, with 7 bases in between. This CDR3 has 13 amino acids. Germline V gene lookup returns CDR1 SGHTA and CDR2 FQGNSA. The CDR3 protein is CASSSPSQETQYF. As DNA, the CDR3 is TGTGCCAGCAGCTCCCCTAGCCAAGAGACCCAGTACTTC.

This clone was observed a handful of times. This specimen includes other DNA sequences encoding the same CDR3. This chain connects TRBV18 to TRBJ1-1; D remains unclear. Deletions cut 0 bases from V and 0 bases from J, with 2 bases between. This CDR3 is 13 amino acids long. Germline CDR1 and CDR2: KGHSH and LQKENI. CDR3 sequence: CASSPPLNTEAFF. The CDR3 nucleotides are TGTGCCAGCTCACCACCGCTGAACACTGAAGCTTTCTTT.

V is TRBV18 and J is TRBJ1-6; TRBD1 agrees at 10 bases. The CDR3 extends over 15 amino acids. Germline V gene sequence: CDR1 KGHSH, CDR2 LQKENI. Trimming cost V 3 bases and J 8 bases; bases outside gene matches: 4. CDR3 nucleotides: TGTGCCAGCTCACCCCTAGGGACAGGGGATTCACCCCTCCACTTT. As protein: CASSPLGTGDSPLHF. The variable domain in full, with the rest retrieved from reference TRBV18 and TRBJ1-6, is NAGVMQNPRHLVRRRGQEARLRCSPMKGHSHVYWYRQLPEEGLKFMVYLQKENIIDESGMPKERFSAEFPKEGPSILRIQQVVRGDSAAYFCASSPLGTGDSPLHFGNGTRLTVT.

The V call is TRBV2, the J call TRBJ2-3; no clear D. The germline V gene has CDR1 SNHLY and CDR2 FYNNEI. The germline V and J ends were trimmed by 1 base and 1 base, with 3 bases remaining between them. This CDR3 has 13 residues. The CDR3 DNA sequence: TGTGCCAGCAGTGAAGAGGGCACAGATACGCAGTATTTT. This sequence encodes CASSEEGTDTQYF. Supplemented by reference TRBV2 and TRBJ2-3, the full variable domain reads EPEVTQTPSHQVTQMGQEVILRCVPISNHLYFYWYRQILGQKVEFLVSFYNNEISEKSEIFDDQFSVERPDGSNFTLKIRSTKLEDSAMYFCASSEEGTDTQYFGPGTRLTVL.

The rearrangement links TRBV28 to TRBJ2-5; D ambiguous. With 7 bases removed from V and 0 bases from J, the gap between germline ends came to 6 bases. Germline CDR1 MDHEN, CDR2 SYDVKM. The CDR3 is made up of 12 amino acids. CDR3 DNA sequence: TGTGCCAGCAAGACGGACCAAGAGACCCAGTACTTC. It yields the protein CASKTDQETQYF.